The TCR beta chain under discussion was sequenced for a study of persistence of HIV-infected CD4 T cells. Sequencing used immunoSEQ version 4 in survey mode. Template was genomic DNA at roughly 9.6 ng/uL, with up to about 1 ug used per sample. Some clones are missing from TCRdb's copy, which holds only in-frame ones; the method was immunoSEQ multiplex PCR. The data hold 30,000 to 45,000 clones, with roughly 89% observed a single time. A note on this clone: The antigen remains undetermined.

CDR3 length: 16 amino acids. The germline V gene encodes CDR1 SNHLY and CDR2 FYNNEI. Unmatched junction bases numbered 6, after V lost 4 bases and J lost 1 base. Cells were stimulated nonspecifically with anti-CD3/anti-CD28 magnetic beads. CD4+ T cells upregulating both CD40 ligand and CD69 were sorted as responding cells. Suppressive ART was started during chronic HIV-1 infection in these adults. The TCR was taken from an adult man with HIV who was CMV-seropositive. The V call is TRBV2, the J call TRBJ2-2; TRBD2 matches 7 bases. The material sequenced was CD4+ T cells sorted from PBMCs after roughly 19-hour stimulation, taken from a patient who received antiretroviral therapy. The CDR3 sequence is CASSGGGRMNTGELFF. Written as DNA, the CDR3 is TGTGCCAGCAGTGGGGGGGGTCGGATGAACACCGGGGAGCTGTTTTTT.